The following is a T cell receptor (beta chain) sequence with its context. Its antigen is as yet unknown. This sample includes further DNA sequences coding for the same CDR3. This specimen belongs to a study of siplizumab effects on memory and regulatory T cells. Sequences were generated from unstimulated naive, memory, effector memory and TEMRA subsets in a few donor pairs. Study-wide findings and caveats: The alloresponse seemed to draw substantially on naive T cells, which appeared more diverse than memory cells. Proliferating clones, CD4+ or CD8+, lacked an assignable naive or memory phenotype in roughly 80-97% of cases. The study did not confirm that proliferating Tregs from siplizumab cultures were suppressive.

Here immunoSEQ multiplex PCR was the method, and the copy in TCRdb shows in-frame clones only, minus some. The sample yields roughly 62,000 clones, roughly 78% seen once. Deletions cut 2 bases from V and 2 bases from J, with 3 bases between. The CDR3 is made up of 13 amino acids. Per germline, CDR1 SGHAT and CDR2 FQNNGV. The TCR comes from a human donor in good health. The specimen sequenced was memory CD4+ T cells sorted from blood. The chain uses TRBV11-2 and TRBJ1-4; D uncertain. CDR3 protein: CASSLSTNEKLFF. The DNA for the CDR3 is TGTGCCAGCAGCTTATCGACTAATGAAAAACTGTTTTTT. The entire variable domain, with the rest obtained from reference TRBV11-2 and TRBJ1-4, is as follows: EAGVAQSPRYKIIEKRQSVAFWCNPISGHATLYWYQQILGQGPKLLIQFQNNGVVDDSQLPKDRFSAERLKGVDSTLKIQPAKLEDSAVYLCASSLSTNEKLFFGSGTQLSVL.